This TCR beta chain is from a study of shared T cell receptors in the human thymus. TCRdb's copy holds only in-frame clones and misses some; the assay was immunoSEQ multiplex PCR. The table includes hundreds of thousands of clones, about 87% detected once. The same sample was also used in a study of human thymus T cells. Turning to that study: Related research examined unrelated individuals and reported that their thymic repertoires overlapped highly.

This receptor was obtained from a boy in the first two years of life with a congenital heart defect. Sample: thymocytes.

DNA of the CDR3: TGTGCCAGCAGCGTAGCGGGCGGGGGGCCCCCAGGCTACGAGCAGTACTTC. This sequence encodes CASSVAGGGPPGYEQYF. The V gene is TRBV9, the J gene TRBJ2-7; 8 bases are shared with TRBD2. Germline CDR1 is SGDLS and CDR2 is YYNGEE. The CDR3 has 17 amino acids. V trimming: 0 bases; J trimming: 3 bases; junction bases outside the gene matches: 11.